This TCR beta chain was sequenced for a study of T cell clonality in common variable immunodeficiency. Study results and caveats: Fewer deletions and N-nucleotide insertions were reportedly seen in common variable immunodeficiency TCR beta sequences. TCRbeta clonality was increased in CVID versus healthy controls.

V gave up 6 bases and J gave up 2 bases, with 16 bases separating them. Germline V gene data show CDR1 as SEHNR and CDR2 as FQNEAQ (reference sequence). The CDR3 is 15 amino acids. Sequenced by immunoSEQ multiplex PCR; TCRdb stores in-frame clones only, minus some. There are some 27,000 clones in the sample, none observed a single time. The CVID group had fewer than 19 females and around 29 males, mean age 40. This clone has more than one count but fewer than ten. The antigen remains undetermined. The read comes to an end 3 residues before the CDR3 does, leaving the germline J gene to fill in the end. This sequence was found in a human donor with common variable immunodeficiency. The chain has TRBV7-9 and TRBJ1-1, with D possibly TRBD1 on 5 matching bases. The sample consisted of peripheral blood mononuclear cells. CDR3 protein: CASSPSWGGNTEAFF. CDR3 DNA (partial): TGTGCCAGCAGTCCTAGTTGGGGCGGCAACACTGAA.